The present T cell receptor (beta chain) was sequenced within a study of blood T cells in healthy people across ages. Overall study findings and caveats: PBMC samples, being unsorted, prevented any conclusive comparison of naive and antigen-experienced cells.

With regard to this clonotype: The antigen remains undetermined. This may be a read error: a much more frequent sequence differs by one nucleotide.

PCR was performed a second time for about 6 to 12 cycles using a sample-barcoded 5' primer and a J-beta primer mix. MiXCR was run by TCRdb on the 5' RACE reads, yielding one entry per CDR3 protein. The sample carries 750,000 to 1,000,000 distinct CDR3 sequences, just under 30% recorded once. This sample also appeared in a second study, on T cells of mothers and their children.

The source material was blood. The sequence was collected from a woman aged 40 to 50 in good health.

CDR3 sequence reads: CSITGTGWDEQYF. The DNA for the CDR3 is TGCAGCATAACCGGGACAGGGTGGGACGAGCAGTACTTC. The genes are TRBV29-1 and TRBJ2-7; 9 bases fit TRBD1. This CDR3 has 13 residues. Losses at the gene ends were 8 bases for V and 5 bases for J; bases not matched to a gene: 10. The germline CDR1 and CDR2 sequences are SQVTM and ANQGSEA.